This T cell receptor beta chain comes out of a study of control samples from healthy donors and cancer patients. V lost 4 bases, J lost 1 base, and 9 bases lay in between. Looked up from germline, CDR1 is SEHNR and CDR2 is FQNEAQ (reference sequence). This CDR3 is built from 14 residues. Clones were read by immunoSEQ multiplex PCR, and TCRdb kept only the in-frame ones, dropping some. The table records around 80,000 clones, 75% to 95% of them present only once. The V gene is TRBV7-9, the J gene TRBJ2-3, with D possibly being TRBD1 or TRBD2 (5 bases each). The source of this sequence is a man in his fifties in good health. The sequenced sample was blood. CDR3 in DNA: TGTGCCAGCAGCTCCTCGGGGCGCACAGATACGCAGTATTTT. Translating it yields CASSSSGRTDTQYF.